This entry lists 15 T cell receptor beta chains sequenced from one sample in a study of blood T cells in healthy people across ages. A second about 6 to 12 cycle PCR used barcoded and J-beta primers. A single record per CDR3 protein comes from TCRdb applying MiXCR to the 5' RACE reads. The sample records fewer than 2,000,000 distinct CDR3 sequences, about 35% being singletons. The sequencing sample was made of blood. The receptors shown here come from a woman aged 25 to 39 in good health.

This clonotype was seen a handful of times. The V gene is TRBV25-1, the J gene TRBJ1-2, with D tentatively TRBD1 (5 bases). V was pared by 4 bases and J by 4 bases, with 13 bases between. The CDR3 is 14 amino acids. The germline CDR1 and CDR2 sequences are MGHDK and SYGVNS. CDR3 in DNA: TGTGCCAGCAGTGCCACGGGACTTTTCTATGGCTACACCTTC. Translated: CASSATGLFYGYTF.

This clonotype appeared a few times. The chain is built from TRBV12-3 or TRBV12-4 and TRBJ2-7; TRBD1 agrees at 10 bases. V dropped 4 bases and J dropped 5; count of bases not matched to a gene: 8. The CDR3 length is 15 residues. The CDR3 loop reads CASSSLRDRGHEQYF. The CDR3 DNA sequence: TGTGCCAGCAGTTCACTCCGGGACAGGGGCCACGAGCAGTACTTC.

The chain recombines TRBV3-1 with TRBJ2-7; the D gene could be TRBD1 or TRBD2 (6 bases each). The V gene's germline CDR1 is LGHDT and CDR2 YNNKEL (reference sequence). This CDR3 has 17 residues. Trimming removed 0 bases at V and 0 bases at J, with 15 bases between. The CDR3 reads CASSQDPAGEDSYEQYF. The CDR3 DNA follows: TGTGCCAGCAGCCAAGATCCCGCAGGGGAGGACTCCTACGAGCAGTACTTC.

The chain couples TRBV25-1 to TRBJ1-2, with D maybe TRBD1 (6 bases). Between the trimmed V and J ends, which lost 4 bases and 8 bases, there was a span of 20 bases. Germline values: CDR1 MGHDK, CDR2 SYGVNS. This CDR3 region has 15 residues. CDR3 in amino acids: CASSATTGARGGYTF. CDR3 nucleotides: TGTGCCAGCAGTGCGACTACGGGGGCCAGAGGCGGCTACACCTTC.

Details on this clonotype: Germline and junction disagree at one end, which may indicate a read error. The gene calls are TRBV6-1 and TRBJ2-7; D ambiguous. The CDR3 is 14 residues long. CDR1 is MNHNS and CDR2 is SASEGT in the germline V gene. The CDR3 nucleotides are TGTGCCGGCAGTGAAGTTGGCAGATCCTACGAGCAGTACTTC. Its protein is CAGSEVGRSYEQYF.

The gene calls are TRBV27 and TRBJ2-5; the D gene is possibly TRBD1 (6 bases). Gene TRBJ2-7 matches the end of the DNA better, so the J call may be wrong. The germline V gene encodes CDR1 MNHEY and CDR2 SMNVEV (reference sequence). This CDR3 has 13 amino acids. DNA of the CDR3: TGTGCCAGCAGTTTAGAGACAGGAGGCGAGCAGTACTTC. It yields the protein CASSLETGGEQYF.

This clonotype occurred a few times. The chain carries TRBV7-2 and TRBJ2-3; 9 positions match TRBD2. Per germline, CDR1 SGHTA and CDR2 FQGNSA. V lost 5 bases and J lost 3; bases outside the gene matches: 6. The CDR3 length is 15 residues. For the CDR3, the DNA is TGTGCCAGCAGCGGGGGACTAGCAGGGACAGATACGCAGTATTTT. It specifies CASSGGLAGTDTQYF.

This clonotype was detected ten times or more. The chain couples TRBV20-1 to TRBJ2-3; D remains unclear. Deletions cut 1 base from V and 4 bases from J, with 3 bases between. This CDR3 spans 11 amino acids. Germline CDR1 DFQATT, CDR2 SNEGSKA (reference sequence). CDR3 coding DNA: TGCAGTGCTAGAGGGTCAGATACGCAGTATTTT. It specifies CSARGSDTQYF.

V and J are TRBV9 and TRBJ2-1; 10 bases are shared with TRBD2. The CDR3 is 16 residues long. The germline gives CDR1 SGDLS, CDR2 YYNGEE. The junction had 5 bases not matched to a gene; V was cut back by 3 bases and J by 2 bases. CDR3 nucleotide sequence: TGTGCCAGCAGCGGAAGGAGCGGGGGGGCCTACAATGAGCAGTTCTTC. Protein: CASSGRSGGAYNEQFF.

The J gene is TRBJ2-3, the V gene TRBV10-3; no reliable D call. Trimming took 0 bases from V and 2 from J, leaving 9 bases between them. Germline V CDR1 and CDR2: ENHRY, SYGVKD. CDR3 size: 15 residues. The CDR3 DNA reads as TGTGCCATCAGTGAGTCGATAGGGTACACAGATACGCAGTATTTT. Its translation is CAISESIGYTDTQYF.

This rearrangement joins TRBV7-3 to TRBJ1-5; the D gene is possibly TRBD1 (5 bases). V lost 7 bases, J lost 3 bases, and 19 bases lay in between. The CDR3 extends over 16 amino acids. Germline CDR1 and CDR2: SGHTA and FQGTGA. This CDR3 is CASISWSGSTNQPQHF. Here the CDR3 DNA reads TGTGCCAGCATAAGTTGGTCAGGGAGTACCAATCAGCCCCAGCATTTT. The full variable domain, with the rest looked up from reference TRBV7-3 and TRBJ1-5, is GAGVSQTPSNKVTEKGKYVELRCDPISGHTALYWYRQSLGQGPEFLIYFQGTGAADDSGLPNDRFFAVRPEGSVSTLKIQRTERGDSAVYLCASISWSGSTNQPQHFGDGTRLSIL.

This clonotype has just a few counts. V is TRBV5-1 and J is TRBJ2-3, with TRBD2 as a possible D gene (6 bases). The CDR3 has 14 residues. Deletions cut 6 bases from V and 0 bases from J, with 11 bases between. Germline lookup yields CDR1 SGHRS and CDR2 YFSETQ. The CDR3 loop reads CASTPEGSTDTQYF. CDR3 DNA sequence: TGCGCCAGCACCCCGGAGGGTAGCACAGATACGCAGTATTTT.

This clonotype was counted between two and nine times. V and J are TRBV7-9 and TRBJ2-3; no clear D gene. The CDR3 spans 14 residues. The V gene's germline CDR1 is SEHNR and CDR2 FQNEAQ (reference sequence). V dropped 1 base and J dropped 4 bases, with 9 bases sitting between them. The CDR3 DNA is TGTGCCAGCAGCTTAGTAGCCAGATCAGATACGCAGTATTTT. This sequence encodes CASSLVARSDTQYF.

The table lists this clonotype with a few counts. The gene calls are TRBV20-1 and TRBJ2-3; TRBD2 matches 13 bases. Germline CDR1 and CDR2: DFQATT and SNEGSKA (reference sequence). V lost 6 bases to trimming and J lost 5 bases; unmatched junction nucleotides: 14. The CDR3 sequence is 17 residues long. The CDR3 nucleotides are TGCAGTGCGAGGACTAGCGGGGGCCTGTGGGGCGTAGATACGCAGTATTTT. Protein product: CSARTSGGLWGVDTQYF.

The chain uses TRBV20-1 and TRBJ2-4, with D maybe TRBD2 (7 bases). The DNA end is more similar to TRBJ2-7, so the J call may be wrong. Germline lookup yields CDR1 DFQATT and CDR2 SNEGSKA (reference sequence). The CDR3 contains 15 residues. This chain's CDR3 is CSAEGPGGGPYEQYF. CDR3 coding DNA: TGCAGTGCTGAGGGACCTGGGGGGGGCCCATACGAGCAGTACTTC.